The sequence of this TCR beta chain was determined in a study of cytomegalovirus exposure and HLA in healthy donors. Whole-study results and caveats: Being productive about 90% or about 30% of the time was typical of most TCR beta V segments in an earlier analysis. In vitro confirmation showed a few CMV-associated chains to be CMV antigen specific. The authors excluded some V segments, including TRBV6-2 and TRBV6-3, as indistinguishable.

In the PCR, 60 Vbeta and 13 Jbeta primers were used. The method was immunoSEQ multiplex PCR; TCRdb's version includes in-frame clones alone and lacks a portion of them. The sample comprises 110,000 or so clones, roughly 80% of which are singletons, and about 9.1% rests with the top ten. With respect to this clone: No antigen is known for it.

The V end lost 5 bases, the J end lost 3 bases, and 14 bases lay between the germline ends. The germline V gene has CDR1 SGHAT and CDR2 FQNNGV. The CDR3 length is 14 residues. The material sequenced was PBMCs. This TCR was recovered from a woman in her thirties or forties in good health and CMV-seropositive. The V gene is TRBV11-2, the J gene TRBJ2-7; the D gene is possibly TRBD2 (5 bases). CDR3 in amino acids: CASSEGFLGYEQYF. The CDR3 DNA reads as TGTGCCAGCAGCGAGGGATTTTTGGGCTACGAGCAGTACTTC.